The present T cell receptor beta chain was sequenced within a study of tumor-infiltrating lymphocytes in primary liver carcinoma. Study context: Participating patients were men and women between 30 and 69 years old.

Both RNA and DNA were isolated together from approximately 20-30 mg of bulk tissue that had not been sorted. Patients had primary liver carcinoma treated by surgical resection. For each tumor, five separate regions were sampled. TCR beta cDNA was reverse-transcribed from roughly 520 ng of total RNA. The reaction used a constant-region primer and ProtoScript II reverse transcriptase. Sequencing libraries for TCR beta derived from three nested multiplex PCR rounds that used slightly modified ARM-PCR. PCR rounds one and two used TRBV1-TRBV30 forward primers with a C-beta reverse primer for around 9 cycles each. From the multiplex PCR reads, TCRdb called clonotypes with MiXCR, one entry per CDR3 protein. The table includes 40,000 to 55,000 distinct CDR3 sequences, less than 75% detected once. The germline V gene encodes CDR1 GTSNPN and CDR2 SVGIG (reference sequence). Trimming took off 4 bases at V and 8 bases at J, with 12 bases between the two ends. This CDR3 comprises 13 residues.

The receptor comes from a man aged 40-55 years with primary liver carcinoma and hepatitis B virus infection. The rearrangement links TRBV30 to TRBJ1-6; the D gene is possibly TRBD1 (5 bases). Material: liver tumor tissue from sampling region 5. The subset is: tumor region T5, tumor centre. The CDR3 spells CAWNGQGDSPLHF. As DNA, the CDR3 is TGTGCCTGGAATGGGCAGGGCGATTCACCCCTCCACTTT.